This entry lists 24 T cell receptor beta chains sequenced from one sample in a study of blood T cell repertoires in COVID-19. Profiled with immunoSEQ multiplex PCR; TCRdb holds only in-frame clones, not every one. The table includes roughly 48,000 clones, approximately 89% detected once. The sample consisted of peripheral blood. The receptors derive from a woman of 80 years or more with acute or convalescent COVID-19.

This clone was picked up one time. This chain uses TRBV6-5 with TRBJ2-7, with 9 bases identical to TRBD1. The CDR3 runs 14 residues. V was pared by 6 bases and J by 6 bases, with 9 bases of the junction left unmatched. Germline values: CDR1 MNHEY, CDR2 SVGAGI. CDR3 DNA sequence: TGTGCCAGCAGATGGGACAGGGAGAAGGGCGAGCAGTACTTC. Amino acids: CASRWDREKGEQYF.

The V call is TRBV27, the J call TRBJ2-7; D not certain. V was pared by 6 bases and J by 2 bases, with 14 bases between. The CDR3 runs to 14 residues. Germline V lookup: CDR1 MNHEY, CDR2 SMNVEV (reference sequence). CDR3 in amino acids: CASRDRQATYEQYF. The CDR3 nucleotides are TGTGCCAGCAGAGATCGGCAGGCCACCTACGAGCAGTACTTC.

CDR3 nucleotides: TGTGCCAGCAGCGTAGCAGCGGGGGGTTACAATGAGCAGTTCTTC. This codes for CASSVAAGGYNEQFF. This chain links TRBV9 with TRBJ2-1; 9 nucleotides line up with TRBD2. The ends lost 0 bases at V and 4 bases at J; junction bases unmatched: 2. CDR1 and CDR2 from the germline V gene are SGDLS and YYNGEE. The CDR3 is 15 amino acids.

The rearrangement joins TRBV2 to TRBJ2-2; D remains ambiguous. V was shortened by 3 bases and J by 0 bases, with 5 bases between the two germline ends. Germline CDR1 is SNHLY and CDR2 is FYNNEI. The CDR3 totals 14 residues. CDR3 nucleotides: TGTGCCAGCAGTGAGGAGTCGAACACCGGGGAGCTGTTTTTT. Translated, it gives CASSEESNTGELFF.

The J gene is TRBJ2-1, the V gene TRBV3-1 (or the pseudogene TRBV3-2); the D gene is possibly TRBD1 (5 bases). The ends were cut back, 5 bases at V and 5 bases at J, with 10 bases in the middle. Per the germline V gene, CDR1 is LGHDT and CDR2 is YNNKEL (reference sequence). This CDR3 comprises 13 residues. In DNA, the CDR3 is TGTGCCAGCAGCTTAGGACAAAACAATGAGCAGTTCTTC. Translated: CASSLGQNNEQFF.

CDR3 DNA sequence: TGTGCCAGCTCACCCGAGACAGGGAGGAACACCGGGGAGCTGTTTTTT. Protein product: CASSPETGRNTGELFF. This chain uses TRBV18 with TRBJ2-2; TRBD1 aligns across 7 bases. After removal of 3 bases from V and 1 base from J, the junction contained 5 bases not matched to a gene. This CDR3 has 16 residues. Germline V gene sequence: CDR1 KGHSH, CDR2 LQKENI.

This chain connects TRBV6-5 to TRBJ2-7, with 9 nucleotides matching TRBD1. The CDR3 has 13 amino acids. Germline V gene sequence: CDR1 MNHEY, CDR2 SVGAGI. V lost 6 bases to trimming and J lost 3 bases; unmatched junction nucleotides: 3. The CDR3 DNA follows: TGTGCCAGCAGGAGGGACAGGGACTACGAGCAGTACTTC. It codes for CASRRDRDYEQYF.

The rearrangement links TRBV6-6 to TRBJ1-3, with D perhaps matching TRBD1 (6 bases). V lost 8 bases and J lost 4, with 18 bases in between. The CDR3 sequence is 15 residues long. CDR1 is MNHNY and CDR2 is SVGAGI in the germline V gene (reference sequence). CDR3 sequence (DNA): TGTGCCAGCGGTACCCTACAGGGCTCGGGAAACACCATATATTTT. This sequence encodes CASGTLQGSGNTIYF.

CDR3 sequence reads: CASRRQGTGELFF. The CDR3 coding sequence is TGTGCCAGCAGAAGACAGGGGACCGGGGAGCTGTTTTTT. The chain uses TRBV6-4 and TRBJ2-2, with 8 bases lining up with TRBD1. This CDR3 is built from 13 residues. From germline, CDR1 is MRHNA and CDR2 SNTAGT. After removal of 6 bases from V and 5 bases from J, the junction contained 2 bases not matched to a gene.

The rearrangement links TRBV7-9 to TRBJ1-1; 7 bases map to TRBD1. The CDR3 length is 15 residues. The J segment lost 0 bases and the V segment lost 3 bases, leaving 4 bases of the junction unmatched. Germline V lookup: CDR1 SEHNR, CDR2 FQNEAQ (reference sequence). For the CDR3, the DNA is TGTGCCAGCAGCTTCCGGGACAGAATGAACACTGAAGCTTTCTTT. This gives the protein CASSFRDRMNTEAFF.

The rearrangement links TRBV6-5 to TRBJ1-6; D is possibly TRBD1 (5 bases). This CDR3 comprises 14 residues. The germline gives CDR1 MNHEY, CDR2 SVGAGI. Trimming pared 5 bases from V and 9 bases from J, leaving 14 bases between. The CDR3 spells CASSRGGIRSPLHF. In nucleotides, the CDR3 is TGTGCCAGCAGTAGGGGAGGGATTCGTTCACCCCTCCACTTT.

The chain recombines TRBV3-1 (or the pseudogene TRBV3-2) with TRBJ1-5; 11 bases agree with TRBD1. The CDR3 is 18 residues long. V was pared by 1 base and J by 7 bases, with 12 bases of the junction left unmatched. Germline V CDR1 and CDR2: LGHDT, YNNKEL (reference sequence). The DNA of the CDR3 is TGTGCCAGCAGCCAAGGGGCGGACAGGGGGCCTGCGAAGCAGCCCCAGCATTTT. It is translated as CASSQGADRGPAKQPQHF.

This clone appeared once. The gene calls are TRBV23-1 and TRBJ1-1; TRBD1 matches at 7 bases. TRBV23-1 is an ORF, with its function uncertain. The CDR3 covers 18 residues. V trimming: 4 bases; J trimming: 1 base; junction bases outside the gene matches: 15. CDR3 loop: CASSPNPFYRGQNTEAFF. The CDR3 nucleotides read TGCGCCAGCAGTCCTAATCCTTTTTACAGGGGTCAGAACACTGAAGCTTTCTTT.

This chain links TRBV29-1 with TRBJ2-7, with 8 bases lining up with TRBD2. Losses at the gene ends were 6 bases for V and 0 bases for J; bases not matched to a gene: 10. CDR1 is SQVTM and CDR2 is ANQGSEA in the germline V gene. There are 15 residues in the CDR3. CDR3 in DNA: TGCAGCGTACCGAGGAGCGGGGGCAGCTCCTACGAGCAGTACGTC. Translated: CSVPRSGGSSYEQYV.

This clone was counted once. This sequence joins TRBV5-6 and TRBJ1-1; TRBD1 matches at 8 bases. Germline-derived CDR1 and CDR2 are SGHDT and YYEEEE. There are 14 residues in the CDR3. The ends lost 2 bases at V and 3 bases at J; junction bases unmatched: 3. Here the CDR3 DNA reads TGTGCCAGCAGCTTCGGACAGGGCGACACTGAAGCTTTCTTT. This encodes CASSFGQGDTEAFF.

The chain employs TRBV28 and TRBJ1-1, with 8 bases matching TRBD1. V trimming: 6 bases; J trimming: 0 bases; junction bases outside the gene matches: 9. This CDR3 contains 16 residues. CDR1 and CDR2 (germline): MDHEN, SYDVKM. The CDR3, as DNA: TGTGCCAGCAGCCCCCTCCCGACAGGGGTGAACACTGAAGCTTTCTTT. Translating gives CASSPLPTGVNTEAFF.

The rearrangement uses TRBV14 and TRBJ2-2; 8 bases line up with TRBD2. The CDR3 is 16 amino acids. V shed 1 base, J shed 2 bases, and the junction held 3 bases outside the gene matches. CDR1 and CDR2 (germline): SGHDN, FVKESK. DNA of the CDR3: TGTGCCAGCAGCCAAGTAGCGGGGTTAAACACCGGGGAGCTGTTTTTT. It specifies CASSQVAGLNTGELFF.

The CDR3 coding sequence is TGTGCCAGCAGTTCGTCAGGGGGCTTGATCGTGGACCAGCCCCAGCATTTT. This encodes CASSSSGGLIVDQPQHF. The gene calls are TRBV28 and TRBJ1-5; 8 bases fit TRBD1. Germline-derived CDR1 and CDR2 are MDHEN and SYDVKM. V shed 4 bases, J shed 7 bases, and the junction held 15 bases outside the gene matches. This CDR3 is 17 amino acids long.

The genes are TRBV28 and TRBJ2-7, with 7 bases aligning to TRBD2. Germline V CDR1 and CDR2: MDHEN, SYDVKM. The CDR3 consists of 15 residues. The V segment lost 5 bases and the J segment 6 bases; nucleotides outside the gene matches: 13. The CDR3 bases are TGTGCCAGCAGTGGAGGGACCGGGAGGTTCTCCGAGCAGTACGTC. It encodes CASSGGTGRFSEQYV.

Only one count was recorded for this clone. The chain links TRBV18 to TRBJ2-3; tentatively, D is TRBD2 (6 bases). There are 15 residues in the CDR3. V was clipped by 1 base and J by 4 bases, with 12 bases between them. From germline, CDR1 is KGHSH and CDR2 LQKENI. The CDR3 coding sequence is TGTGCCAGCTCACCACGACTGGGGGAGGCAGATACGCAGTATTTT. Residues: CASSPRLGEADTQYF.

The chain uses TRBV6-5 and TRBJ1-2, with D perhaps matching TRBD1 (6 bases). The V gene's germline CDR1 is MNHEY and CDR2 SVGAGI. The CDR3 covers 15 residues. Trimming removed 6 bases at V and 8 bases at J, with 22 bases between. The CDR3 nucleotides are TGTGCCAGCAGATCACAGGGCAAAGGGACGAAAGGCTACACCTTC. Translated, it gives CASRSQGKGTKGYTF.

The chain recombines TRBV2 with TRBJ1-2, with TRBD1 as a possible D gene (6 bases). The CDR3 is 16 residues long. The germline V gene encodes CDR1 SNHLY and CDR2 FYNNEI. The ends were cut back, 4 bases at V and 8 bases at J, with 23 bases in the middle. The CDR3 DNA is TGTGCCAGCAGTGCATTCCCCTCCCCGGGACAACGGGGCTACACCTTC. It codes for CASSAFPSPGQRGYTF.

The chain couples TRBV30 to TRBJ2-1, with 8 bases identical to TRBD2. V shed 2 bases, J shed 4 bases, and the junction held 10 bases outside the gene matches. Per germline, CDR1 GTSNPN and CDR2 SVGIG (reference sequence). The CDR3 covers 16 residues. CDR3 region: CAWSRQSGGVYNEQFF. CDR3 in DNA: TGTGCCTGGAGTCGACAGAGCGGGGGAGTTTACAATGAGCAGTTCTTC.

The rearrangement uses TRBV7-9 and TRBJ1-2, with 7 nucleotides matching TRBD1. Germline V CDR1 and CDR2: SEHNR, FQNEAQ (reference sequence). The V and J ends lost 5 bases and 0 bases, in that order; junction bases with no gene match: 3. The CDR3 is 14 amino acids. The CDR3: CASSPGGTNYGYTF. The CDR3 coding sequence is TGTGCCAGCAGCCCAGGGGGGACTAACTATGGCTACACCTTC.